Below, one TCR beta chain is given with its context. As originally analysed: Amplifying reference gene primers gave estimates of nucleated cell counts. Profiled with immunoSEQ multiplex PCR; TCRdb holds only in-frame clones, not every one. V, J and clone size are taken as reported in that table, and D and trimming were inferred from the DNA itself. The sample has about 86,000 clones, over 80% seen once. The germline gives CDR1 SGDLS, CDR2 YYNGEE. The ends lost 4 bases at V and 1 base at J; junction bases unmatched: 4. The CDR3 is 15 residues long. The sample is drawn from a study of blood T cell repertoires in COVID-19. In the study overall: From T cells, B-cell-depleted T cells, or PBMCs came the material, which was cDNA or gDNA.

The sequence was collected from a woman of 80 years or more with active or convalescent COVID-19. The sequenced material came from peripheral blood. This rearrangement joins TRBV9 to TRBJ2-7, with TRBD2 matching over 11 bases. The CDR3 loop reads CASSPLAGGSYEQYF. The CDR3, as DNA: TGTGCCAGCAGCCCCTTAGCGGGAGGGTCCTACGAGCAGTACTTC.